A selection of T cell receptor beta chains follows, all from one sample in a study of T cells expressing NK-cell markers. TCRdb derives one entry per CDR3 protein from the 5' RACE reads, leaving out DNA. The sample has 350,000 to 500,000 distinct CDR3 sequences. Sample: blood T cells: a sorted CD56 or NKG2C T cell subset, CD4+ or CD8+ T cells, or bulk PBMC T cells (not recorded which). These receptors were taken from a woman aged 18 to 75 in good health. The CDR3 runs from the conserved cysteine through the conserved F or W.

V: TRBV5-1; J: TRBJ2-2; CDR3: CASRPGGYGELFF
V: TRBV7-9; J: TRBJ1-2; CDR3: CASSEDVYGYTF
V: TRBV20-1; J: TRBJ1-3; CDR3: CSAGSGAWVGNTIYF
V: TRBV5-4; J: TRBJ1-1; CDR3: CASSTPRQGIMNTEAFF
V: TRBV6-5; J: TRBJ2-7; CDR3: CASSYSNTAGNEQYF
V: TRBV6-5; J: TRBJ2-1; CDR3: CASSYPGTSGLNEQFF
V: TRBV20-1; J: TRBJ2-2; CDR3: CSARDRGGTGELFF
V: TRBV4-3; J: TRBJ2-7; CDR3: CASSDHSYEQYF
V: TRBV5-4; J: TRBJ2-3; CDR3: CASSRKGARTDTQYF
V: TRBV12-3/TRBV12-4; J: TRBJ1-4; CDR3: CASSSQGALEKLFF
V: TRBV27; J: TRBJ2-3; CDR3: CASRSSAVVTDTQYF
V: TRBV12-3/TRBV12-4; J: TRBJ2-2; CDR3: CASRKEGFTGELFF
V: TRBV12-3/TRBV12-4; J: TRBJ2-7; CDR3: CASSFNRGQAQYEQYF
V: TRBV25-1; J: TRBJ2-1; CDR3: CASSVAGTFGGNEQFF
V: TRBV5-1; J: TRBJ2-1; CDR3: CASSLVGEAYTNEQFF
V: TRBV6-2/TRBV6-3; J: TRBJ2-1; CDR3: CASRNPGDNEQFF
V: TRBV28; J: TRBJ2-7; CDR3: CASGTSGRLEQYF
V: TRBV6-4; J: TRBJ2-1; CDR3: CASSVGLAGEQFF
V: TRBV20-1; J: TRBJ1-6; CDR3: CSARDRGAYRDSPLHF
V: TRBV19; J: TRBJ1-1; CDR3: CASSMGVSTEAFF
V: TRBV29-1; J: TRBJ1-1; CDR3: CSVDGTGQGNTEAFF
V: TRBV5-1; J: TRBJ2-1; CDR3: CASSYPPGLAEWSSYNEQFF
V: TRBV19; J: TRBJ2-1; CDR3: CASRGGGDRNEQFF
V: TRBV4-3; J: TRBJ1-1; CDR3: CASSQGGQRDSNTEAFF
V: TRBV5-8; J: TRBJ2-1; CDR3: CASSLADSSYNEQFF
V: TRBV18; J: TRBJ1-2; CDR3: CASSPRTDNYGYTF
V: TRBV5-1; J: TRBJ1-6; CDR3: CASSLIENNSPLHF
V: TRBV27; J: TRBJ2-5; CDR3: CASSFIQRGRETQYF
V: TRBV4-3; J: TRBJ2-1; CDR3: CASSPSVTSGYNEQFF
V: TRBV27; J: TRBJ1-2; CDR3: CASSSGTAFRYGYTF
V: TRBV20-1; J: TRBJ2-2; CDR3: CSASRTQTGELFF
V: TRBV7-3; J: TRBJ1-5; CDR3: CASSLAGTGQPQHF
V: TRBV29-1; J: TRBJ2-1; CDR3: CSVDGLPRGQFF
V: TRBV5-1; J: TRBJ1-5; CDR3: CASSLGSGYQPQHF
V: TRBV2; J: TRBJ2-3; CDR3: CASSVLGPSGTDTQYF
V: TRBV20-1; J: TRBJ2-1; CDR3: CSARDRGSGRSNEQFF
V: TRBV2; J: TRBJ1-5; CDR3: CASGREVKGQPQHF
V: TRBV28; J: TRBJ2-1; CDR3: CASSLFVVRDYNEQFF
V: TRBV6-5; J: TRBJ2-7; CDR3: CASSYRDRGYEQYF
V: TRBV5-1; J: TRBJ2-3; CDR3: CASSFLAGGPDTQYF
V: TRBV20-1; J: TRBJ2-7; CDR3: CSARDLSGSEQYF
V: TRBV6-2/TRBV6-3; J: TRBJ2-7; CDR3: CASTIPGVHEQYF
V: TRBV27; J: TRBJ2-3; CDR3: CASSTPGRLLTDTQYF
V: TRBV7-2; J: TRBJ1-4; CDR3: CASSYGTHEKLFF
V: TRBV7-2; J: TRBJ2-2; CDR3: CASSFWASGRKGGELFF
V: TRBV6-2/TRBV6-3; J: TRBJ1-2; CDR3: CASSFRTVTAVSYTF
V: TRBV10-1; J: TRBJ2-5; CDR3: CASSEDDKGTQYF
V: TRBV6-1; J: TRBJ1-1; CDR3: CASTRGMNTEAFF
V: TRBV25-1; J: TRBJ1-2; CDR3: CASSDSSYRTVYGYTF
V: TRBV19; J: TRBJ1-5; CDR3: CASSLLTGPNNQPQHF